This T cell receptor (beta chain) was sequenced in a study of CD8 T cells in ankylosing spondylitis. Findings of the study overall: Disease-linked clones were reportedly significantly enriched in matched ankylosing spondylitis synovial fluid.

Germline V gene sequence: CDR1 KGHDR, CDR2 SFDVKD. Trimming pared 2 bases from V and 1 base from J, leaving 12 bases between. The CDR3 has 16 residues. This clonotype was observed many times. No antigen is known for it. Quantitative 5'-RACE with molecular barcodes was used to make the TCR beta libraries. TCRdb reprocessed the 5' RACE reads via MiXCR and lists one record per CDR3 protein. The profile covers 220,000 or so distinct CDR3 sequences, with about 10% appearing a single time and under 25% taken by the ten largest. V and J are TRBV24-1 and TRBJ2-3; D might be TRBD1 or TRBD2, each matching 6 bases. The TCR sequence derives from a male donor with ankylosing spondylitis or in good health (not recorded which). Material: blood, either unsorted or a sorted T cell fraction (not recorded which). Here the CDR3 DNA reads TGTGCCACCAGTGATTCCAACAGGGAGGGCACAGATACGCAGTATTTT. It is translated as CATSDSNREGTDTQYF.